This T cell receptor (beta chain) was documented in a study of early T cells in non-severe SARS-CoV-2 infection. The germline gives CDR1 SGHVS, CDR2 FNYEAQ. The CDR3 runs 18 residues. J lost 0 bases, V lost 1 base, and 8 bases had no gene match. TCRdb re-called the 5' RACE reads through MiXCR, storing one row per CDR3 protein. The repertoire includes 80,000 to 100,000 distinct CDR3 sequences, approximately 14% of them detected once, and roughly 6% sits in the top ten. The chain recombines TRBV7-6 with TRBJ2-7, with 11 bases matching TRBD2. The sequencing input was whole blood. This sequence originates from an adult who was a healthcare worker with PCR-confirmed SARS-CoV-2 infection or an uninfected control (not recorded which). CDR3 residues: CASSLGGLAGGSSYEQYF. The CDR3 region has the DNA TGTGCCAGCAGCTTAGGAGGTCTAGCGGGGGGAAGCTCCTACGAGCAGTACTTC.